This note documents a single T cell receptor beta chain sequence. What it binds is unknown. Researchers report immunoSEQ v3.0 was run at survey level. Each sample had sequencing targeting about 40,000-50,000 T-cell genomes. The table came from immunoSEQ multiplex PCR; TCRdb's copy has only in-frame clones and leaves some out. The table shows 25,000 to 30,000 clones, with about 94% occurring only once. The data derive from a study of long-term antiretroviral therapy in people with HIV. Study-wide results and limits: Someone took the blood between the mid-2000s and the late 2010s, maybe while older ART regimens were in use. Clones expanded before ART dominated the repertoire at all time points.

In germline, CDR1 is LNHDA, CDR2 SQIVND (reference sequence). This CDR3 spans 15 amino acids. V lost 1 base and J 4 bases, leaving 13 bases between the germline ends. The source material was unsorted PBMCs, sampled just over 7.2 years after starting antiretroviral therapy. This chain joins TRBV19 and TRBJ1-2, with a tentative D call TRBD1 (5 bases). This TCR derives from a man in his fifties with HIV. The CDR3 DNA reads as TGTGCCAGTAGTATAGTTATCGACAGCGCCTATGGCTACACCTTC. Its translation is CASSIVIDSAYGYTF.